This T cell receptor beta chain was recorded in a study of radiotherapy plus CTLA-4 blockade in lung cancer (dated by TCRdb to the late 2010s). Turning to the overall study: Among enrolled patients, around 20% had an objective response and 30% to 35% reached disease control.

The receptor library was made with the immunoSEQ multiplex PCR assay. Drawn from immuneACCESS, this table holds only the in-frame rearrangements with V and J called that TCRdb kept. Clones are partly lost; checked studies trace under half to an unresolved V gene and leave the rest unexplained. For this sample there are about 55,000 clones; approximately 82% appear just once. Clones ranked in the top ten supply 6.1% of the sample. For CDR1 and CDR2, the germline V gene lists SGHTA and FQGNSA. V was cut back by 5 bases and J by 2 bases, leaving a gap of 9 bases between them. Including the terminal cysteine and phenylalanine, the CDR3 comprises 13 residues. The read is trimmed to its CDR3 DNA, 39 bases read in frame from base 1. In the case of this clone: Its antigen target is currently unknown. No base quality values were provided; no much bigger clone lies one nucleotide off.

Findings and caveats that apply to the study as a whole: After treatment with radiotherapy and ipilimumab, TCR clones that came from tumors expanded in the peripheral blood. The strongest predictors of response were reported to be early dynamic shifts in blood T cell clones along with a rise in serum interferon-beta following radiation.

The study tested focal radiation therapy combined with CTLA-4 blockade (ipilimumab) in patients with chemo-refractory metastatic non-small-cell lung cancer. The sequenced sample was peripheral blood, obtained from a patient treated with radiotherapy plus ipilimumab. The clonotype comes from a human donor with non-small cell lung cancer whose response to radiotherapy plus ipilimumab could not be evaluated. The rearrangement combines TRBV7-2 with TRBJ2-5; TRBD1 is a weak D gene call, 5 bases matching. In nucleotides, the sequence is TGTGCCAGCAGCAGACAGATTCAAGAGACCCAGTACTTC. It specifies CASSRQIQETQYF. With the rest looked up from the reference TRBV7-2 and TRBJ2-5 genes rather than sequenced, the full variable domain is GAGVSQSPSNKVTEKGKDVELRCDPISGHTALYWYRQSLGQGLEFLIYFQGNSAPDKSGLPSDRFSAERTGGSVSTLTIQRTQQEDSAVYLCASSRQIQETQYFGPGTRLLVL.